Following are 29 T cell receptor beta chains from one sample sequenced in a study of cytomegalovirus exposure and HLA in healthy donors. The PCR was carried out with 60 Vbeta primers and 13 Jbeta primers. Profiled with immunoSEQ multiplex PCR; TCRdb holds only in-frame clones, not every one. Seen here are about 94,000 clones, 7.5% to 8.5% observed once, and the top ten hold 2% to 2.5%. Sequences were obtained from PBMCs. Receptors originate from a man aged 45 to 65 in good health and CMV-seronegative.

This clone was counted only a few times. The chain has TRBV4-3 and TRBJ2-5; D is uncertain. Trimming pared 1 base from V and 4 bases from J, leaving 16 bases between. The CDR3 covers 16 residues. Germline values: CDR1 LGHNA, CDR2 YSLEER. CDR3 sequence: CASSQGPGQVVETQYF. The CDR3 nucleotides are TGCGCCAGCAGCCAAGGCCCCGGCCAGGTCGTAGAGACCCAGTACTTC.

The gene calls are TRBV27 and TRBJ1-5, with 7 bases lining up with TRBD1. The CDR3 is made up of 15 amino acids. Germline loops: CDR1 MNHEY, CDR2 SMNVEV (reference sequence). V lost 4 bases and J lost 6; bases outside the gene matches: 9. In DNA, the CDR3 is TGTGCCAGCAGTTCGTCCCTGACAGGGATTCAGCCCCAGCATTTT. It translates to CASSSSLTGIQPQHF.

This chain links TRBV5-4 with TRBJ1-1, with D unclear. Per germline, CDR1 SGHNT and CDR2 YYREEE (reference sequence). The CDR3 has 17 residues. Deletions cut 4 bases from V and 0 bases from J, with 19 bases between. DNA for the CDR3: TGTGCCAGCAGCCCCCCGGGATCCGTTTTCATGAACACTGAAGCTTTCTTT. Residues: CASSPPGSVFMNTEAFF.

The V and J genes are TRBV5-6 and TRBJ1-6; D is unresolved. Germline CDR1 is SGHDT and CDR2 is YYEEEE. The V end lost 2 bases, the J end lost 6 bases, and 12 bases lay between the germline ends. The CDR3 loop spans 15 amino acids. This CDR3 reads CASSLTRVGNSPLHF. Here the CDR3 DNA reads TGTGCCAGCAGCTTAACGCGTGTTGGTAATTCACCCCTCCACTTT. The full variable domain, its missing parts supplied by reference TRBV5-6 and TRBJ1-6, is DAGVTQSPTHLIKTRGQQVTLRCSPKSGHDTVSWYQQALGQGPQFIFQYYEEEERQRGNFPDRFSGHQFPNYSSELNVNALLLGDSALYLCASSLTRVGNSPLHFGNGTRLTVT.

This clone was seen a handful of times. The chain links TRBV7-8 to TRBJ2-3; 7 positions agree with TRBD1. Germline-derived CDR1 and CDR2 are SGHVS and FQNEAQ. The trim removed 1 base at V and 3 bases at J, leaving 4 bases unmatched. CDR3 length equals 15 residues. CDR3: CASSLEYRGTDTQYF. CDR3 sequence (DNA): TGTGCCAGCAGCTTAGAGTACAGGGGTACAGATACGCAGTATTTT.

This clone was seen only a few times. CDR3 nucleotides: TGTGCCAGCAGCCCGACGGACAGGGACGTCACAGATACGCAGTATTTT. Its protein is CASSPTDRDVTDTQYF. The J gene is TRBJ2-3, the V gene TRBV5-8; 8 bases are shared with TRBD1. The V segment lost 4 bases and the J segment 2 bases; nucleotides outside the gene matches: 9. There are 16 residues in the CDR3. Germline V gene data show CDR1 as SGHTS and CDR2 as YDEGEE.

This chain links TRBV5-1 with TRBJ2-3, with D possibly being TRBD1 (6 bases). The CDR3 length is 16 residues. V lost 4 bases, J lost 2 bases, and 17 bases lay in between. The germline V gene encodes CDR1 SGHRS and CDR2 YFSETQ. The chain's CDR3 is CASSPQGSGNTDTQYF. As DNA, the CDR3 is TGCGCCAGCAGCCCACAGGGTAGTGGGAACACAGATACGCAGTATTTT.

J is TRBJ2-4 and V is TRBV6-4; 7 bases line up with TRBD2. CDR1 and CDR2 (germline): MRHNA, SNTAGT. V dropped 3 bases and J dropped 9; count of bases not matched to a gene: 8. CDR3 length: 14 amino acids. The CDR3: CASSEDAGVAIQYF. For the CDR3, the DNA is TGTGCCAGCAGTGAGGATGCGGGAGTGGCCATTCAGTACTTC.

The chain is built from TRBV11-2 and TRBJ2-1; 8 bases line up with TRBD1. The CDR3 is 13 residues long. J was trimmed by 9 bases and V by 3 bases; bases with no gene match: 4. Germline V gene sequence: CDR1 SGHAT, CDR2 FQNNGV. The CDR3 is CASSLRDRSEQFF. The CDR3 DNA reads TGTGCCAGCAGCTTGAGGGACAGGAGTGAGCAGTTCTTC.

This clone was observed a few times. The chain uses TRBV27 and TRBJ2-4, with D hard to call. Germline lookup yields CDR1 MNHEY and CDR2 SMNVEV (reference sequence). This CDR3 contains 15 residues. The ends were cut back, 4 bases at V and 0 bases at J, with 10 bases in the middle. The CDR3 loop reads CASSSVRLAKNIQYF. The CDR3 coding sequence is TGTGCCAGCAGTTCGGTCCGATTAGCCAAAAACATTCAGTACTTC.

This clone was picked up a small number of times. The chain has TRBV29-1 and TRBJ2-7, with 11 bases matching TRBD2. Germline V CDR1 and CDR2: SQVTM, ANQGSEA. The CDR3 is 15 amino acids. Trimming removed 7 bases from V and 3 bases from J; junction bases left unmatched: 11. CDR3 residues: CSARSGTSGGYEQYF. As DNA, the CDR3 is TGCAGCGCTCGGTCCGGGACTAGCGGAGGCTACGAGCAGTACTTC.

This clone has a handful of counts. CDR3 in amino acids: CASSAGLASGSYEQYF. CDR3 coding DNA: TGTGCCAGCAGCGCAGGACTAGCGTCAGGCTCCTACGAGCAGTACTTC. V and J are TRBV2 and TRBJ2-7, with TRBD2 matching 9 bases. V shed 6 bases and J 0 bases; nucleotides not matched to a gene: 9. CDR3 length: 16 amino acids. Germline CDR1 is SNHLY and CDR2 is FYNNEI.

V gene TRBV2 combines with J gene TRBJ1-1, with 10 nucleotides matching TRBD1. V was clipped by 6 bases and J by 6 bases; unmatched bases: 1. This CDR3 spans 12 amino acids. Germline lookup yields CDR1 SNHLY and CDR2 FYNNEI. CDR3 region: CASRTGGAEAFF. The CDR3 region has the DNA TGTGCCAGCAGGACAGGGGGCGCTGAAGCTTTCTTT. The full variable domain, in which reference TRBV2 and TRBJ1-1 provide the parts outside the CDR3, is EPEVTQTPSHQVTQMGQEVILRCVPISNHLYFYWYRQILGQKVEFLVSFYNNEISEKSEIFDDQFSVERPDGSNFTLKIRSTKLEDSAMYFCASRTGGAEAFFGQGTRLTVV.

The table lists this clone with a few counts. The genes are TRBV7-2 and TRBJ2-2, with 7 nucleotides matching TRBD2. There are 14 residues in the CDR3. J gave up 3 bases and V 5 bases, and 3 bases lay outside the gene matches. Germline-derived CDR1 and CDR2 are SGHTA and FQGNSA. The CDR3 DNA reads as TGTGCCAGCAGCGCACTAGCGTACACCGGGGAGCTGTTTTTT. This codes for CASSALAYTGELFF.

The gene calls are TRBV2 and TRBJ1-4; possibly TRBD1 for D (6 bases). Germline-derived CDR1 and CDR2 are SNHLY and FYNNEI. The V end was cut by 5 bases, the J end by 5 bases, with 15 bases between. This CDR3 is 15 amino acids long. CDR3 amino acids: CASSSQGLWNEKLFF. CDR3 DNA: TGTGCCAGCAGTTCCCAGGGGTTGTGGAATGAAAAACTGTTTTTT.

There are a few counts of this clone. The chain carries TRBV28 and TRBJ2-7; 11 bases fit TRBD2. V was pared by 3 bases and J by 5 bases, with 15 bases of the junction left unmatched. Germline V CDR1 and CDR2: MDHEN, SYDVKM. The CDR3 runs to 18 residues. This CDR3 reads CASSFLRGVSGRDHEQYF. In nucleotides, the CDR3 is TGTGCCAGCAGTTTCCTCCGTGGGGTTAGCGGGAGGGACCACGAGCAGTACTTC.

V usage is TRBV27 and J usage is TRBJ2-5; the D gene is possibly TRBD1 (5 bases). The CDR3 sequence is 13 residues long. The V end was cut by 6 bases, the J end by 4 bases, with 12 bases between. CDR1 is MNHEY and CDR2 is SMNVEV in the germline V gene (reference sequence). The CDR3 is CASSKTRAETQYF. The DNA of the CDR3 is TGTGCCAGCAGCAAAACCAGGGCAGAGACCCAGTACTTC.

This clone turned up a few times. The chain uses TRBV7-9 and TRBJ2-7, with D perhaps matching TRBD2 (5 bases). Per germline, CDR1 SEHNR and CDR2 FQNEAQ (reference sequence). The CDR3 extends over 15 amino acids. V lost 2 bases, J lost 1 base, and 12 bases lay in between. DNA of the CDR3: TGTGCCAGCAGCTTACCCCCGACTAATTCCTACGAGCAGTACTTC. Residues: CASSLPPTNSYEQYF.

The chain links TRBV25-1 to TRBJ2-1; 9 bases are shared with TRBD2. CDR3 length equals 16 residues. Germline loops: CDR1 MGHDK, CDR2 SYGVNS. J gave up 8 bases and V 8 bases, and 16 bases lay outside the gene matches. CDR3 loop: CASPGPSSGSFDEQFF. CDR3 nucleotide sequence: TGTGCCAGCCCCGGCCCTAGTAGCGGGAGCTTTGATGAGCAGTTCTTC.

This clone was seen a handful of times. The V gene is TRBV4-1, the J gene TRBJ1-5; 8 positions agree with TRBD1. Germline CDR1 reads MGHRA; CDR2 reads YSYEKL. The CDR3 contains 14 residues. The V gene end was trimmed by 4 bases and the J gene end by 4 bases; junction bases not matched to a gene: 3. CDR3 residues: CASSLTGGNQPQHF. For the CDR3, the DNA is TGCGCCAGCAGCCTTACAGGGGGGAATCAGCCCCAGCATTTT.

The gene calls are TRBV2 and TRBJ1-6; D gene ambiguous. Germline-derived CDR1 and CDR2 are SNHLY and FYNNEI. The CDR3 is 15 amino acids. The V end was cut by 4 bases, the J end by 6 bases, with 13 bases between. CDR3 loop: CASSGGGIGNSPLHF. CDR3 in DNA: TGTGCCAGCAGTGGAGGAGGGATAGGTAATTCACCCCTCCACTTT.

The chain carries TRBV19 and TRBJ1-1; 8 bases match TRBD1. V lost 7 bases and J lost 4; bases outside the gene matches: 8. Germline CDR1 LNHDA, CDR2 SQIVND (reference sequence). This CDR3 has 14 residues. The CDR3 spells CASILTGVGTEAFF. The CDR3 DNA reads TGTGCCAGTATCCTGACAGGGGTTGGCACTGAAGCTTTCTTT.

V usage is TRBV7-2 and J usage is TRBJ1-2; D is unclear. CDR1 and CDR2 from the germline V gene are SGHTA and FQGNSA. The CDR3 runs to 14 residues. Trimming removed 5 bases at V and 4 bases at J, with 14 bases between. The CDR3 nucleotides read TGTGCCAGCAGCCAGGCGACAAGAATCTATGGCTACACCTTC. As protein: CASSQATRIYGYTF.

The V gene is TRBV5-1, the J gene TRBJ2-3; the match to TRBD1 covers 8 bases. Per the germline V gene, CDR1 is SGHRS and CDR2 is YFSETQ. CDR3 length: 16 amino acids. With V trimmed by 3 bases and J by 4 bases, 10 bases remained unmatched. The CDR3 region is CASSSTTGVGADTQYF. The CDR3 DNA sequence: TGCGCCAGCAGCTCGACGACAGGGGTCGGAGCAGATACGCAGTATTTT. The full variable domain, in which reference TRBV5-1 and TRBJ2-3 provide the parts outside the CDR3, is KAGVTQTPRYLIKTRGQQVTLSCSPISGHRSVSWYQQTPGQGLQFLFEYFSETQRNKGNFPGRFSGRQFSNSRSEMNVSTLELGDSALYLCASSSTTGVGADTQYFGPGTRLTVL.

This clone was seen a few times. This chain connects TRBV7-2 to TRBJ1-1, with D unclear. The V and J ends lost 5 bases and 0 bases respectively, with 7 bases between them. Germline V gene sequence: CDR1 SGHTA, CDR2 FQGNSA. This CDR3 has 13 residues. The CDR3 region is CASSTQLNTEAFF. The CDR3 nucleotides are TGTGCCAGCAGCACCCAGTTGAACACTGAAGCTTTCTTT.

This clone has only a few counts. The J gene is TRBJ2-1, the V gene TRBV5-4; D might be TRBD2 (5 bases). CDR3 length: 15 residues. Germline V gives CDR1 SGHNT, CDR2 YYREEE (reference sequence). V was shortened by 2 bases and J by 2 bases, with 11 bases between the two germline ends. The CDR3 is CASSFPGGTYNEQFF. CDR3 DNA: TGTGCCAGCAGCTTTCCCGGAGGAACCTACAATGAGCAGTTCTTC.

This clone occurred a few times. This chain links TRBV5-1 with TRBJ2-1; a possible D gene is TRBD2 (6 bases). The CDR3 has 15 residues. V dropped 0 bases and J dropped 4 bases, with 11 bases sitting between them. Germline values: CDR1 SGHRS, CDR2 YFSETQ. The CDR3 nucleotides are TGCGCCAGCAGCTTGGGCGGCGGGGATTACAATGAGCAGTTCTTC. It codes for CASSLGGGDYNEQFF.

This clone showed up many times. The CDR3 coding sequence is TGTGCCAGCAGTGCCGGGACAGGGGATGGCACAGATACGCAGTATTTT. Its protein is CASSAGTGDGTDTQYF. The chain recombines TRBV6-4 with TRBJ2-3, with 10 bases lining up with TRBD1. Germline CDR1 reads MRHNA; CDR2 reads SNTAGT. There are 16 residues in the CDR3. The trim removed 4 bases at V and 1 base at J, leaving 5 bases unmatched.

J is TRBJ2-2 and V is TRBV15; 7 bases match TRBD2. J lost 5 bases, V lost 4 bases, and 7 bases had no gene match. CDR1 LNHNV and CDR2 YYDKDF come from the germline V gene (reference sequence). This CDR3 contains 15 residues. In DNA form, the CDR3 reads TGTGCCACCAGCACAGCGGGGATAATTACCGGGGAGCTGTTTTTT. The encoded protein is CATSTAGIITGELFF.